This T cell receptor beta chain was sequenced for a study of T cell responses to AZD1222 COVID-19 vaccine. General study points: Only 5 or 6 AZD1222 recipients were seropositive at baseline. Without day 14 samples, only post-peak T cell repertoires were studied. Clonal diversity was possibly underestimated, and the donors were mostly white British, with more females.

Germline lookup yields CDR1 MRHNA and CDR2 SNTAGT. CDR3 size: 16 residues. Germline trimming cut 0 bases from V and 4 bases from J; bases unmatched to any gene: 3. Assay: immunoSEQ multiplex PCR; the TCRdb copy retains only in-frame clones and omits some. Of about 110,000 clones listed, under 95% are singletons. On this clone: Its target is unknown.

The source of this sequence is an adult in good health. Sequences were derived from peripheral blood, sampled on day 0 of AZD1222 vaccination. This chain joins TRBV6-4 and TRBJ2-3; 11 nucleotides align to TRBD2. The CDR3 is CASSDSSSGGADTQYF. The CDR3 DNA follows: TGTGCCAGCAGTGACTCCAGTAGCGGGGGGGCAGATACGCAGTATTTT.